This T cell receptor (beta chain) was found in a study of regulatory T cells in long-lasting Graves disease. With 10 bases clipped from V and 6 bases from J, the junction kept 11 bases outside the gene matches. The CDR3 is 14 amino acids. The germline CDR1 and CDR2 sequences are MDHEN and SYDVKM. Time point denoted: persistent/refractory GD, antithyroid drugs over 5 years with positive TRAb. Extracted PBMC RNA gave rise to the TCR library. This clonotype has only one observation. Antigen: not known. With iRepertoire HTBI primers and Arm-PCR of CDR3 regions, TCR beta libraries were built. Via MiXCR, TCRdb re-called the multiplex PCR reads, giving one row per CDR3 protein. The repertoire consists of around 500,000 distinct CDR3 sequences, with less than 25% occurring once and the leading ten covering 7.8%. Overall study findings and caveats: Persistent disease showed a preference for TRBV28, TRBJ1-2 and TRBJ2-5.

The specimen was peripheral blood mononuclear cells (PBMCs), collected when the disease was refractory, from a patient treated with antithyroid drugs. This chain joins TRBV28 and TRBJ2-1, with TRBD1 matching 8 bases. The clonotype was recovered from a female donor with Graves disease. The CDR3 protein is CAIRPTGVFNEQFF. DNA of the CDR3: TGTGCCATCAGACCGACAGGGGTCTTCAATGAGCAGTTCTTC. The variable domain in full, completed from reference TRBV28 and TRBJ2-1, reads DVKVTQSSRYLVKRTGEKVFLECVQDMDHENMFWYRQDPGLGLRLIYFSYDVKMKEKGDIPEGYSVSREKKERFSLILESASTNQTSMYLCAIRPTGVFNEQFFGPGTRLTVL.